This is a list of T cell receptor beta chains from one sample in a study of blood T cell repertoires in COVID-19. Profiling relied on immunoSEQ multiplex PCR, and the TCRdb table lists in-frame clones only, not all of them. The sample lists around 260,000 clones; roughly 90% were seen once. Sequenced material: peripheral blood. The source of these receptors is a man aged 25-40 years with acute or convalescent COVID-19. The CDR3 runs from the conserved cysteine through the conserved F or W. The D gene is left open where the match is weak. Size is omitted from some rows. Given values are once, few, many or a class for expanded clones.

clone_size j_call v_call d_call cdr3_aa cdr3_nt
few TRBJ1-3 TRBV6-5 . CASSRDPGNTIYF TGTGCCAGCAGTCGGGATCCTGGAAACACCATATATTTT
. TRBJ2-7 TRBV6-5 . CASSLRAGYEQYF TGTGCCAGCAGTCTTCGGGCGGGCTACGAGCAGTACTTC
. TRBJ1-3 TRBV30 . CAWSLVGGHTIYF TGTGCCTGGAGTTTAGTGGGGGGACACACCATATATTTT
. TRBJ1-2 TRBV4-1 . CASSHPRLDGYTF TGCGCCAGCAGCCACCCCCGCCTAGACGGCTACACCTTC
. TRBJ1-4 TRBV28 . CAASMVWGGSEKLFF TGTGCCGCCAGCATGGTGTGGGGGGGGAGTGAAAAACTGTTTTTT
once TRBJ2-1 TRBV2 . CASSARQKQFF TGTGCCAGCAGCGCAAGACAAAAGCAGTTCTTC
. TRBJ2-7 TRBV6-1 . CASSESYEQYF TGTGCCAGCAGTGAATCGTACGAGCAGTACTTC
. TRBJ1-6 TRBV5-1 TRBD1 CASSLDRGLVEGRQAYNSPLHF TGCGCCAGCAGCCTGGACAGGGGGCTGGTTGAGGGGCGGCAGGCCTATAATTCACCCCTCCACTTT
once TRBJ2-6 TRBV9 . CASSVESRVNVLTF TGTGCCAGCAGCGTAGAGTCCAGGGTTAACGTCCTGACTTTC
. TRBJ2-1 TRBV18 TRBD2 CASSGTSVYNEQFF TGTGCCAGCTCCGGGACTAGCGTCTACAATGAGCAGTTCTTC
once TRBJ2-1 TRBV3-1/TRBV3-2 . CASSQDPQPRDEQFF TGTGCCAGCAGCCAAGATCCACAACCTCGGGATGAGCAGTTCTTC
. TRBJ1-5 TRBV28 . CASSFRQGKDDQPQHF TGTGCCAGCAGTTTCCGGCAGGGAAAGGACGATCAGCCCCAGCATTTT
. TRBJ1-5 TRBV28 . CASSLLYQPQHF TGTGCCAGCAGTTTACTATATCAGCCCCAGCATTTT
. TRBJ2-7 TRBV6-5 TRBD2 CASSYSRTSGIYEQYF TGTGCCAGCAGTTACTCCCGGACTAGCGGGATATACGAGCAGTACTTC
. TRBJ2-1 TRBV27 . CASSGRRGNEQFF TGTGCCAGCAGTGGAAGACGGGGCAATGAGCAGTTCTTC
. TRBJ2-5 TRBV15 . CATRGGAWETQYF TGTGCCACCCGAGGGGGGGCCTGGGAGACCCAGTACTTC
. TRBJ1-2 TRBV25-1 . CASSEPLDSRTGYTF TGTGCCAGCAGTGAACCTCTCGATTCCAGAACTGGCTACACCTTC
. TRBJ1-1 TRBV30 . CAWGRYEAFF TGTGCCTGGGGACGGTATGAAGCTTTCTTT
. TRBJ2-5 TRBV3-1/TRBV3-2 TRBD2 CASSLGLAGGLPWETQYF TGTGCCAGCAGCCTGGGACTAGCGGGGGGACTCCCTTGGGAGACCCAGTACTTC
. TRBJ2-7 TRBV30 TRBD2 CAWVPGGRGDEQYF TGTGCCTGGGTTCCCGGCGGGAGGGGCGACGAGCAGTACTTC
. TRBJ1-5 TRBV28 . CVSSLYAGGTQPQHF TGTGTCAGCAGTTTATACGCGGGGGGGACTCAGCCCCAGCATTTT
. TRBJ2-2 TRBV27 TRBD2 CASSQSGRNTGELFF TGTGCCAGCAGCCAGAGCGGGAGAAACACCGGGGAGCTGTTTTTT
. TRBJ1-5 TRBV2 . CASLQEYNQPQHF TGTGCCAGCCTACAGGAGTATAATCAGCCCCAGCATTTT
. TRBJ1-2 TRBV27 . CASSFYASHGYTF TGTGCCAGCAGTTTTTACGCTAGCCATGGCTACACCTTC
few TRBJ2-7 TRBV11-2 . CASSFNQNYEQYF TGTGCCAGCAGCTTTAACCAGAACTACGAGCAGTACTTC
once TRBJ1-1 TRBV6-5 TRBD1 CASSYSRTGVEAFF TGTGCCAGCAGTTACTCGAGGACAGGGGTCGAAGCTTTCTTT
once TRBJ2-3 TRBV5-1 TRBD2 CASKAGGLTDTQYF TGCGCCAGCAAAGCGGGGGGGCTCACAGATACGCAGTATTTT
. TRBJ1-2 TRBV5-4 TRBD1 CASSDDREVNGYTF TGTGCCAGCAGCGATGACAGGGAGGTGAATGGCTACACCTTC
. TRBJ1-2 TRBV5-4 TRBD1 CASSLWTGSDYGYTF TGTGCCAGCAGCCTATGGACAGGGTCGGACTATGGCTACACCTTC
. TRBJ1-4 TRBV24-1 . CATSDLNEKLFF TGTGCCACCAGTGATCTAAATGAAAAACTGTTTTTT
. TRBJ2-1 TRBV3-1/TRBV3-2 . CASSQKTGTGYNEQFF TGTGCCAGCAGCCAAAAAACCGGGACTGGCTACAATGAGCAGTTCTTC
. TRBJ2-7 TRBV9 . CASSVAGGGIYEQYF TGTGCCAGCAGCGTAGCGGGTGGCGGGATCTACGAGCAGTACTTC
. TRBJ1-4 TRBV14 TRBD1 CASSRGTVRNEKLFF TGTGCCAGCAGCCGAGGGACAGTAAGAAATGAAAAACTGTTTTTT
. TRBJ2-3 TRBV7-9 TRBD1 CASSHRGDTQYF TGTGCCAGCAGCCACAGGGGGGATACGCAGTATTTT
. TRBJ2-1 TRBV2 TRBD1 CASLTPDRSYYNEQFF TGTGCCAGCCTGACCCCGGACAGGTCGTATTACAATGAGCAGTTCTTC
. TRBJ1-2 TRBV30 . CAWSVESAYGYTF TGTGCCTGGAGTGTAGAGTCTGCCTATGGCTACACCTTC
. TRBJ2-4 TRBV2 TRBD1 CASTVQGAIQYF TGTGCCAGCACGGTCCAGGGGGCCATTCAGTACTTC
once TRBJ2-7 TRBV19 TRBD1 CASSISSGGSYEQYF TGTGCCAGTAGTATCTCATCAGGGGGATCCTACGAGCAGTACTTC
. TRBJ1-2 TRBV27 . CASSPGVQGYGYTF TGTGCCAGCAGTCCCGGGGTCCAAGGCTATGGCTACACCTTC